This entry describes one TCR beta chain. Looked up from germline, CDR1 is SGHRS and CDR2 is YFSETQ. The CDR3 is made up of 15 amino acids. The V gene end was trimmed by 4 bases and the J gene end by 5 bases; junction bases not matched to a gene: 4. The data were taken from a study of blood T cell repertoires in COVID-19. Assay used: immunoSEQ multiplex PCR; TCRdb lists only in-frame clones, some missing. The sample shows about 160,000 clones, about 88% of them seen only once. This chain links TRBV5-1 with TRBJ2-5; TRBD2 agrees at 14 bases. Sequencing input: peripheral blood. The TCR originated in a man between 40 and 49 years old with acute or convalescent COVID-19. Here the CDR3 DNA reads TGCGCCAGCAGCCCCTGGACTAGCGGGGGGGAGACCCAGTACTTC. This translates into CASSPWTSGGETQYF.